This T cell receptor (beta chain) was sequenced in a study of CD8 T cells in Susac syndrome. Random hexamers served to reverse transcribe about 0.5 to 1 ug RNA. Using its own MiXCR run on the immunoSEQ multiplex PCR reads, TCRdb lists one record per CDR3 protein. In the table there are about 200,000 distinct CDR3 sequences, 80% to 95% of which are singletons. The CDR3 has 15 residues. CDR1 is MNHNY, CDR2 SVGAGI, per germline (reference sequence). Trimming removed 0 bases at V and 1 base at J, with 6 bases between. The sample comprised CD8+ T cells from PBMCs. V usage is TRBV6-6 and J usage is TRBJ2-2; no definite D call. The receptor's source is a human donor with multiple sclerosis. CDR3 region: CASSYSNVNTGELFF. The CDR3 bases are TGTGCCAGCAGTTACTCGAACGTGAACACCGGGGAGCTGTTTTTT.